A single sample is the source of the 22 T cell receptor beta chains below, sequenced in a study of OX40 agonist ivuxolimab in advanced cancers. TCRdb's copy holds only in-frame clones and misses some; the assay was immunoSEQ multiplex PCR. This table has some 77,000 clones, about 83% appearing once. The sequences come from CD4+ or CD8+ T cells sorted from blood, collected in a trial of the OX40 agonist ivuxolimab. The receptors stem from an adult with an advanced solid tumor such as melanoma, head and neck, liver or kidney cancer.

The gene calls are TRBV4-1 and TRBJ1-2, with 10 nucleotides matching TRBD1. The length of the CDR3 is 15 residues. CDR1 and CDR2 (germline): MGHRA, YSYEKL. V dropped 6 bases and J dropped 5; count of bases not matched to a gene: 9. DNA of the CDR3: TGCGCCAGCAGTCATAGACAGGGGGCGACATATGGCTACACCTTC. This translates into CASSHRQGATYGYTF.

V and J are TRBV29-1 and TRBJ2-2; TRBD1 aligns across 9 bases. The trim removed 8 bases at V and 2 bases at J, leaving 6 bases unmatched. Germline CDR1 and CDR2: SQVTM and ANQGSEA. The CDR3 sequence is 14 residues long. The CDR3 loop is CSIWTGVNTGELFF. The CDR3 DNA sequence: TGCAGCATTTGGACAGGGGTCAACACCGGGGAGCTGTTTTTT.

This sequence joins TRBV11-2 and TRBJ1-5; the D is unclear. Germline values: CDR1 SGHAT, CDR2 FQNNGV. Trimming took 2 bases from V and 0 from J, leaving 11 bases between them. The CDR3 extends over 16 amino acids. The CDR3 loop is CASSLRTDGSNQPQHF. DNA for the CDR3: TGTGCCAGCAGCTTAAGGACGGACGGTAGCAATCAGCCCCAGCATTTT. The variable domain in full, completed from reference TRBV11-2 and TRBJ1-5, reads EAGVAQSPRYKIIEKRQSVAFWCNPISGHATLYWYQQILGQGPKLLIQFQNNGVVDDSQLPKDRFSAERLKGVDSTLKIQPAKLEDSAVYLCASSLRTDGSNQPQHFGDGTRLSIL.

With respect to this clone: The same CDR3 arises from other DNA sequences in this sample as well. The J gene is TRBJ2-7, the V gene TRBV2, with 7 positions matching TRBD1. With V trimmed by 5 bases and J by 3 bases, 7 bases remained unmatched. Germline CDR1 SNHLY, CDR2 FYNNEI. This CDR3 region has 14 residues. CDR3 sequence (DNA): TGTGCCAGCAGTAGACAGGGTGGTCTCTACGAGCAGTACTTC. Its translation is CASSRQGGLYEQYF.

CDR3 in DNA: TGTGCCAGCAGTTACTCCGCGTCCGATCGGAGGGAGCAGTTCTTC. Its protein is CASSYSASDRREQFF. J is TRBJ2-1 and V is TRBV6-5; a possible D gene is TRBD2 (5 bases). CDR3 size: 15 residues. Germline V CDR1 and CDR2: MNHEY, SVGAGI. The ends were cut back, 0 bases at V and 10 bases at J, with 16 bases in the middle.

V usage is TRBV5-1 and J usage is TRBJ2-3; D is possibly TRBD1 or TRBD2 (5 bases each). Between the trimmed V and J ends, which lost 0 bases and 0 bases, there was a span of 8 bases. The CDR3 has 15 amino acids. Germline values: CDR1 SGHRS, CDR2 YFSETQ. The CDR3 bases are TGCGCCAGCAGCTTGGGGGGGTCGAGCACAGATACGCAGTATTTT. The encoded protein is CASSLGGSSTDTQYF. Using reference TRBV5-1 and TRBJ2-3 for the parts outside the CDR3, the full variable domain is KAGVTQTPRYLIKTRGQQVTLSCSPISGHRSVSWYQQTPGQGLQFLFEYFSETQRNKGNFPGRFSGRQFSNSRSEMNVSTLELGDSALYLCASSLGGSSTDTQYFGPGTRLTVL.

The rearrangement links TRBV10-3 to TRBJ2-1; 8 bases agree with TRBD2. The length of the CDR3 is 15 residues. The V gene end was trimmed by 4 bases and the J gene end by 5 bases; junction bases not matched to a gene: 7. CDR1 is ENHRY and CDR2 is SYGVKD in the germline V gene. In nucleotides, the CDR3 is TGTGCCATCAGTGGAAGAGCGGGAGAGGACAATGAGCAGTTCTTC. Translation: CAISGRAGEDNEQFF.

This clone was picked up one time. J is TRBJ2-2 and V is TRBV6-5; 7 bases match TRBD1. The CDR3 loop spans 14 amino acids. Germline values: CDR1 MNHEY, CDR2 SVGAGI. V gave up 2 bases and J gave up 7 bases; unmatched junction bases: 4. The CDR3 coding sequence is TGTGCCAGCAGTTACAACAGGGGAAACGGGGAGCTGTTTTTT. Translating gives CASSYNRGNGELFF.

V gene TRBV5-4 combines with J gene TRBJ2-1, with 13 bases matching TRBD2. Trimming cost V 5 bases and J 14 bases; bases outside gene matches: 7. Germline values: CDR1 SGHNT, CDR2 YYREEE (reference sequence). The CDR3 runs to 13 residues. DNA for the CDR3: TGTGCCAGCAGAGGACTAGCGGGGGTACGTGAGTTCTTC. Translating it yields CASRGLAGVREFF. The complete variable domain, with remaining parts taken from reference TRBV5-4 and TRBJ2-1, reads ETGVTQSPTHLIKTRGQQVTLRCSSQSGHNTVSWYQQALGQGPQFIFQYYREEENGRGNFPPRFSGLQFPNYSSELNVNALELDDSALYLCASRGLAGVREFFGPGTRLTVL.

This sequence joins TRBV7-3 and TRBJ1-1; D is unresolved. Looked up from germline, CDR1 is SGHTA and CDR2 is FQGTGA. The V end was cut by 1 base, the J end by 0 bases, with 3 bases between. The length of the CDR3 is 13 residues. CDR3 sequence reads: CASSLSVNTEAFF. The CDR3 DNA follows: TGTGCCAGCAGCTTAAGCGTGAACACTGAAGCTTTCTTT.

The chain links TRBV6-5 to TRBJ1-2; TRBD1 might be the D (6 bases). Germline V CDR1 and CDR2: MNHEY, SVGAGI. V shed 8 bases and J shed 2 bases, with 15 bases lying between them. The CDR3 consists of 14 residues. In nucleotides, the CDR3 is TGTGCCAGCCACAAGCGGGGGGGCAACTATGGCTACACCTTC. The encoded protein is CASHKRGGNYGYTF.

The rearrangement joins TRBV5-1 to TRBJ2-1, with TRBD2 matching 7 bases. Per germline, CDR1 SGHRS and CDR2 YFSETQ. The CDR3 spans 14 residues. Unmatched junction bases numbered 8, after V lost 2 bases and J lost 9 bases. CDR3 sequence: CASSLREGGTEQFF. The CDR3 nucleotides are TGCGCCAGCAGCTTAAGGGAGGGCGGTACTGAGCAGTTCTTC.

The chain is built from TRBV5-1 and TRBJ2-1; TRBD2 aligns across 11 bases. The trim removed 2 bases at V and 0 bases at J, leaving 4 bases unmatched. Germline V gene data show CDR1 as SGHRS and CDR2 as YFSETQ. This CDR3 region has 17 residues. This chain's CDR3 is CASSLLAGVLSYNEQFF. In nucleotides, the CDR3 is TGCGCCAGCAGCTTACTAGCGGGAGTTCTCTCCTACAATGAGCAGTTCTTC.

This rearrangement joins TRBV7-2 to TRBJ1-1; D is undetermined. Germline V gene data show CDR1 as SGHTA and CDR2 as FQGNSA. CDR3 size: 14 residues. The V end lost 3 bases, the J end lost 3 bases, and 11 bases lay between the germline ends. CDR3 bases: TGTGCCAGCAGCTTTCTCAGCGGCGACACTGAAGCTTTCTTT. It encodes CASSFLSGDTEAFF.

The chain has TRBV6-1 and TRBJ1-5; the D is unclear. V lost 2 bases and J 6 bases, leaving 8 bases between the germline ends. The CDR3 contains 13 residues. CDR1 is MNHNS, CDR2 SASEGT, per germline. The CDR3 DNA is TGTGCCAGCAGTGAACGGGTGAGTCAGCCCCAGCATTTT. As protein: CASSERVSQPQHF.

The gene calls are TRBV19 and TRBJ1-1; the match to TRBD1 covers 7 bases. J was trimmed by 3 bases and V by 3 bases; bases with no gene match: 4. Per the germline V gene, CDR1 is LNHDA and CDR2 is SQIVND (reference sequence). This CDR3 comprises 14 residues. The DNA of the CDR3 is TGTGCCAGTAGTATCGACAGGGCGGACACTGAAGCTTTCTTT. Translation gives CASSIDRADTEAFF.

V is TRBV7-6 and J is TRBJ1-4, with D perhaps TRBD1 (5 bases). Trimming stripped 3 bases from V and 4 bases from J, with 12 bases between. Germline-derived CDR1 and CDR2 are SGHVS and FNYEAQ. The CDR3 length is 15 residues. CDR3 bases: TGTGCCAGCAGCTTCAGACCGGGGGATAATGAAAAACTGTTTTTT. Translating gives CASSFRPGDNEKLFF.

Here the CDR3 reads CASSSRVGTLNEKLFF. The CDR3 nucleotides read TGCGCCAGCAGCAGCCGGGTCGGTACCCTTAATGAAAAACTGTTTTTT. V and J are TRBV5-1 and TRBJ1-4; D not resolved. There are 16 residues in the CDR3. Trimming took off 4 bases at V and 4 bases at J, with 17 bases between the two ends. Germline V lookup: CDR1 SGHRS, CDR2 YFSETQ.

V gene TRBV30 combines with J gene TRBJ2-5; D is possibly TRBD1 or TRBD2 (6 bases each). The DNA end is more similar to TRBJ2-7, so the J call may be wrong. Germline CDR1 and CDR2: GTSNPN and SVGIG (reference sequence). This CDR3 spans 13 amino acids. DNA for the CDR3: TGTGCCTGGAAACAGGGAGGTTACTACGAGCAGTACTTC. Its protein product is CAWKQGGYYEQYF.

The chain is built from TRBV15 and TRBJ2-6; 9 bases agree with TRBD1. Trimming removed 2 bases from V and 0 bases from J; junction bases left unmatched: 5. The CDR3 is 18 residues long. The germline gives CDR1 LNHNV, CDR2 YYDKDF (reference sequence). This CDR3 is CATSRKGTGSSGANVLTF. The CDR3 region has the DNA TGTGCCACCAGCAGAAAAGGGACAGGGTCCTCTGGGGCCAACGTCCTGACTTTC.

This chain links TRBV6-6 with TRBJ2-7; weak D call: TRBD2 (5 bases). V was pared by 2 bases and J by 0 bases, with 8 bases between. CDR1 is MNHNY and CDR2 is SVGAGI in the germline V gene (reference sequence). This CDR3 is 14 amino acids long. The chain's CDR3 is CASSYKGLSYEQYF. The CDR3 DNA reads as TGTGCCAGCAGTTACAAAGGACTCTCCTACGAGCAGTACTTC.

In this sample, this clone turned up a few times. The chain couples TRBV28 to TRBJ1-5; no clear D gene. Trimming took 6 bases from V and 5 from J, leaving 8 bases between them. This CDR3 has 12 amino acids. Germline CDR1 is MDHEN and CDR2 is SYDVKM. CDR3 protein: CASSGSYQPQHF. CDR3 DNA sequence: TGTGCCAGCAGCGGCAGCTATCAGCCCCAGCATTTT.